This T cell receptor beta chain was identified during a study of human T cells and chemical hapten exposure (dated by TCRdb to about 2021). Context from the whole study: For sensitization, 2% DPC in acetone was applied to a roughly 2 cm by roughly 2 cm area of upper inner arm skin. Weekly therapeutic DPC doses were additionally applied to the scalp of patients throughout the roughly 25-week study period. Patch testing on the upper back used Finn chambers containing 0.01% DPC, with scoring done after 6 days according to International Contact Dermatitis Research Group standards. Alopecia areata with under or over 50% scalp involvement, alopecia totalis and alopecia universalis were represented in the patient cohort, which was mostly female. Libraries were pooled for sequencing, and per-sample TCR yields varied mainly because of small differences in library volumes within the pool. This study followed changes in the peripheral blood TCR repertoire in vivo during primary and secondary sensitization of alopecia patients to the hapten diphenylcyclopropenone (DPC). Blood samples were taken from patients before sensitization (week 0) and then at 2, 6 and about 24 weeks after DPC sensitization. Some 29 alopecia patients provided blood for TCR sequencing at one to four time points (pre-sensitization, 2, 6 and 24 weeks). Study-level results and caveats: Compared with pre-sensitization or healthy control sets, expanded TCRs formed significantly more large CDR3 similarity clusters, which is consistent with antigen-driven responses. Because all patients had alopecia, a presumed autoimmune disease, the immune response of the patients might differ from that of healthy individuals. A positive correlation was found between the number of PT1 expanded TCRs and patch test score, with significance reached at thresholds 8, 16 and 32 but not 4. The number of TCRs above 1 in 1000 frequency did not change with DPC sensitization; there was no evidence of global repertoire structure alterations. After repeated subsampling, the strength of the expansion versus patch-test correlation and the threshold at which it became significant changed.

Libraries were built with RACE. The sequencer listed for this sample is NextSeq 500. During library preparation, unique molecular identifiers were attached to individual cDNA molecules so that TCRs could be counted in a quantitative, reproducible way. For every blood RNA sample, sequencing covered both the TCR alpha and TCR beta chains. Processing in the source paper ran as follows. A median of approximately 96,000 TCRs per sample was observed, with a range of roughly 20,000 to 750,000. The Decombinator software suite was used to annotate V, J and CDR3 in the TCR reads. Every sample was subsampled to the same number of TCRs (28,000) for the PS versus PT1 abundance plots. TCRs were defined as expanded if absent before sensitization and observed at least eight times at the 2-week time point. TCRdb reworked the public reads: Q25 trimming with fastp, MiXCR clone assembly, productive beta chains retained. Under each unique CDR3 protein, matching rows form one entry showing the most common genes and DNA. The V and J calls and clone size are TCRdb's, not the authors'. Within this sample are more than 80,000 distinct CDR3 sequences, with around 12% of them counted one time only. Around 1.7% of the sample goes to the ten largest clones.

As concerns this clonotype: No cognate antigen has been identified for it. No quality values exist for individual bases; no much larger clone is one base distant.

The CDR3 measures 16 amino acids from cysteine to phenylalanine. The CDR3 DNA has 48 bases and is translated from base 1. CDR1 and CDR2 are drawn from the germline V gene: SGHRS, YFSETQ. The junction shows trimming of 5 bases on V and 7 bases on J, and the gene matches do not reach 14 bases of it. The time point label on this specimen signifies: pre-sensitization, week 0. Per the publication, the treatment or condition label means: therapeutic diphenylcyclopropenone sensitization with weekly scalp DPC. At every patch-test visit, the blood draw took place before the patch test was put on. Patients were considered eligible if aged 18 to 70, diagnosed with alopecia and deemed suitable for DPC therapy, and patients were excluded if pregnant. Total RNA was isolated from unfractionated whole blood collected in Tempus Blood RNA tubes.

The specimen comprised whole blood, sampled in connection with sensitization to the hapten diphenylcyclopropenone (DPC). The sequence derives from a woman aged 45-65 years with alopecia areata. Some clones in this sample may be carry-over from other donors' samples. The V gene is TRBV5-1 and the J gene is TRBJ2-1, with 8 junctional bases fitting TRBD1. DNA sequence: TGCGCCAGCAGACCCTTCCAGGGGGCGCAGGGGAATGAGCAGTTCTTC. This encodes CASRPFQGAQGNEQFF.